What follows are 26 T cell receptor beta chains derived from one specimen sequenced in a study of CD8+ T cells in alopecia areata. RNA, once extracted, was reverse transcribed into cDNA for use as the sequencing template. The repertoire was sequenced with immunoSEQ multiplex PCR; TCRdb's copy has only in-frame clones and lacks some. The table has over 150,000 clones, 58% seen once. As to treatment: oral pan-JAK inhibitor, 5-10 mg twice daily. Sequenced here: CD4+ T cells sorted from blood, sampled at week 24, from a patient treated with tofacitinib. The receptors were sampled from a human donor with alopecia areata.

The sample holds one count of this clone. This chain uses TRBV5-1 with TRBJ2-2; D possibly corresponds to TRBD1 (5 bases). Germline V gene data show CDR1 as SGHRS and CDR2 as YFSETQ. V was trimmed by 5 bases and J by 5 bases, leaving 10 bases between them. The CDR3 is 13 amino acids. The DNA of the CDR3 is TGCGCCAGCAGTACCCAGGGTACCGGGGAGCTGTTTTTT. It translates to CASSTQGTGELFF.

This clone was recorded only once. This chain links TRBV7-9 with TRBJ2-2; D not resolved. Germline lookup yields CDR1 SEHNR and CDR2 FQNEAQ (reference sequence). The V end lost 5 bases, the J end lost 7 bases, and 5 bases lay between the germline ends. CDR3 size: 11 residues. Here the CDR3 reads CASSPRGELFF. The CDR3 DNA is TGTGCCAGCAGCCCCCGCGGGGAGCTGTTTTTT. Using reference TRBV7-9 and TRBJ2-2 for the parts outside the CDR3, the full variable domain is DTGVSQNPRHKITKRGQNVTFRCDPISEHNRLYWYRQTLGQGPEFLTYFQNEAQLEKSRLLSDRFSAERPKGSFSTLEIQRTEQGDSAMYLCASSPRGELFFGEGSRLTVL.

The V and J genes are TRBV20-1 and TRBJ2-7; D not certain. Per germline, CDR1 DFQATT and CDR2 SNEGSKA (reference sequence). This CDR3 contains 10 residues. V lost 3 bases and J 7 bases, leaving 7 bases between the germline ends. The CDR3 here is CSASGAEQYF. The CDR3 region has the DNA TGCAGTGCTAGTGGCGCGGAGCAGTACTTC.

The chain is built from TRBV18 and TRBJ1-3; 7 nucleotides line up with TRBD1. The trim removed 2 bases at V and 4 bases at J, leaving 5 bases unmatched. CDR1 is KGHSH, CDR2 LQKENI, per germline. The length of the CDR3 is 15 residues. CDR3 nucleotide sequence: TGTGCCAGCTCACCAACGGGACAGCTCGGAAACACCATATATTTT. Amino acid sequence: CASSPTGQLGNTIYF.

The chain employs TRBV4-1 and TRBJ2-5; either TRBD1 or TRBD2 may supply D (6 bases each). The V end lost 1 base, the J end lost 5 bases, and 20 bases lay between the germline ends. Germline V CDR1 and CDR2: MGHRA, YSYEKL. The CDR3 is 17 residues long. CDR3 nucleotides: TGCGCCAGCAGCCAAGCCTTCCGGGGGTCAAGGGGGGAGACCCAGTACTTC. Its translation: CASSQAFRGSRGETQYF.

The chain recombines TRBV29-1 with TRBJ2-7; D is perhaps TRBD1 (6 bases). V was pared by 4 bases and J by 7 bases, with 14 bases between. There are 12 residues in the CDR3. From germline, CDR1 is SQVTM and CDR2 ANQGSEA. The CDR3 protein is CSVVPRGEEQYF. The DNA for the CDR3 is TGCAGCGTTGTACCCAGGGGTGAGGAGCAGTACTTC.

The rearrangement joins TRBV5-1 to TRBJ2-5, with D unclear. Trimming left V 0 bases short and J 1 base short, with 10 bases between. CDR1 and CDR2 (germline): SGHRS, YFSETQ. The CDR3 loop spans 15 amino acids. CDR3 in DNA: TGCGCCAGCAGCTTGGGGTTGGGCCGCCAAGAGACCCAGTACTTC. The encoded protein is CASSLGLGRQETQYF.

This chain uses TRBV30 with TRBJ2-1, with a weak D call TRBD2 (6 bases). The germline V and J ends were trimmed by 3 bases and 3 bases, with 15 bases remaining between them. This CDR3 comprises 15 residues. Germline-derived CDR1 and CDR2 are GTSNPN and SVGIG (reference sequence). The DNA for the CDR3 is TGTGCCTGGAGCATAGGAGGGCAGGGCTACAATGAGCAGTTCTTC. It yields the protein CAWSIGGQGYNEQFF.

The chain has TRBV30 and TRBJ2-1; D possibly corresponds to TRBD2 (5 bases). The V end was cut by 0 bases, the J end by 2 bases, with 8 bases between. This CDR3 comprises 14 residues. The germline gives CDR1 GTSNPN, CDR2 SVGIG (reference sequence). The CDR3 DNA reads TGTGCCTGGAGTGTAACTAGTACCTACAATGAGCAGTTCTTC. Translated, it gives CAWSVTSTYNEQFF. Drawing the rest from reference TRBV30 and TRBJ2-1, the complete variable domain is SQTIHQWPATLVQPVGSPLSLECTVEGTSNPNLYWYRQAAGRGLQLLFYSVGIGQISSEVPQNLSASRPQDRQFILSSKKLLLSDSGFYLCAWSVTSTYNEQFFGPGTRLTVL.

The CDR3 reads CSVGTNGYTF. The CDR3, as DNA: TGCAGCGTTGGGACAAATGGCTACACCTTC. The chain couples TRBV29-1 to TRBJ1-2; tentative D call: TRBD1 (5 bases). The length of the CDR3 is 10 residues. Per germline, CDR1 SQVTM and CDR2 ANQGSEA. The V end was cut by 4 bases, the J end by 6 bases, with 6 bases between.

V is TRBV4-1 and J is TRBJ2-3; 8 nucleotides line up with TRBD2. Germline V gene sequence: CDR1 MGHRA, CDR2 YSYEKL. The V gene end was trimmed by 0 bases and the J gene end by 1 base; junction bases not matched to a gene: 3. The CDR3 has 16 amino acids. CDR3 in amino acids: CASSQEGAGGTDTQYF. The CDR3 DNA is TGCGCCAGCAGCCAAGAAGGAGCGGGGGGCACAGATACGCAGTATTTT.

The chain employs TRBV18 and TRBJ2-5, with D uncertain. The CDR3 contains 13 residues. Trimming removed 0 bases at V and 5 bases at J, with 7 bases between. Germline CDR1 reads KGHSH; CDR2 reads LQKENI. Here the CDR3 reads CASSPPALETQYF. The CDR3 DNA is TGTGCCAGCTCACCACCGGCCCTGGAGACCCAGTACTTC.

The gene calls are TRBV4-3 and TRBJ2-4, with D perhaps assigned TRBD1 or TRBD2 (5 bases each). CDR3 size: 15 residues. Germline CDR1 and CDR2: LGHNA and YSLEER. V was trimmed by 3 bases and J by 10 bases, leaving 19 bases between them. Written as DNA, the CDR3 is TGCGCCAGCAGCCATGCATCCGGGACCCGTGGGATTCAGTACTTC. It yields the protein CASSHASGTRGIQYF.

The chain recombines TRBV28 with TRBJ1-2; tentatively, D is TRBD1 (5 bases). The V gene lost 9 bases and the J gene lost 4 bases, with 24 bases spanning the gap. This CDR3 comprises 16 residues. Germline V gene data show CDR1 as MDHEN and CDR2 as SYDVKM. CDR3 protein: CASNPGGTELIYGYTF. CDR3 coding DNA: TGTGCCAGTAATCCCGGGGGAACAGAGCTAATCTATGGCTACACCTTC.

This rearrangement joins TRBV29-1 to TRBJ1-1, with D unclear. CDR3 length equals 14 residues. The ends were cut back, 4 bases at V and 7 bases at J, with 19 bases in the middle. The germline V gene has CDR1 SQVTM and CDR2 ANQGSEA. The CDR3 DNA reads as TGCAGCGTTGCCTCGAGGGCCGAGATCAATGAAGCTTTCTTT. It translates to CSVASRAEINEAFF.

This chain uses TRBV30 with TRBJ2-5; TRBD2 agrees at 8 bases. The V and J ends lost 3 bases and 0 bases, in that order; junction bases with no gene match: 12. Germline V gene data show CDR1 as GTSNPN and CDR2 as SVGIG (reference sequence). There are 17 residues in the CDR3. Written as DNA, the CDR3 is TGTGCCTGGAGCCCACTAGCAGCGGGAGTTTACCAAGAGACCCAGTACTTC. Translated, it gives CAWSPLAAGVYQETQYF. The full variable domain, in which reference TRBV30 and TRBJ2-5 provide the parts outside the CDR3, is SQTIHQWPATLVQPVGSPLSLECTVEGTSNPNLYWYRQAAGRGLQLLFYSVGIGQISSEVPQNLSASRPQDRQFILSSKKLLLSDSGFYLCAWSPLAAGVYQETQYFGPGTRLLVL.

The rearrangement links TRBV25-1 to TRBJ1-4; 9 nucleotides agree with TRBD1. V lost 7 bases to trimming and J lost 4 bases; unmatched junction nucleotides: 1. CDR3 size: 13 residues. Germline V gives CDR1 MGHDK, CDR2 SYGVNS. This chain's CDR3 is CASMGQGNEKLFF. The CDR3 region has the DNA TGTGCCAGCATGGGACAGGGTAATGAAAAACTGTTTTTT.

This clone turned up a few times. The J gene is TRBJ2-2, the V gene TRBV30, with D maybe TRBD2 (5 bases). Germline CDR1 and CDR2: GTSNPN and SVGIG (reference sequence). Trimming took off 4 bases at V and 4 bases at J, with 16 bases between the two ends. The CDR3 spans 15 residues. The CDR3 here is CAWNLFPGSTGELFF. CDR3 coding DNA: TGTGCCTGGAACCTCTTTCCGGGGAGCACCGGGGAGCTGTTTTTT.

The J gene is TRBJ2-2, the V gene TRBV7-2, with 8 bases matching TRBD1. The CDR3 is 14 residues long. Trimming removed 7 bases from V and 5 bases from J; junction bases left unmatched: 6. Per germline, CDR1 SGHTA and CDR2 FQGNSA. The CDR3 loop reads CASTGDRQTGELFF. The CDR3 DNA reads as TGTGCCAGCACCGGGGACAGGCAAACCGGGGAGCTGTTTTTT.

The rearrangement links TRBV5-6 to TRBJ2-7; TRBD1 agrees at 10 bases. The CDR3 loop spans 15 amino acids. CDR1 SGHDT and CDR2 YYEEEE come from the germline V gene. The V gene end was trimmed by 4 bases and the J gene end by 4 bases; junction bases not matched to a gene: 8. The CDR3 reads CASSRTWTGGYEQYF. The DNA of the CDR3 is TGTGCCAGCAGCAGAACTTGGACAGGGGGGTACGAGCAGTACTTC. The complete variable domain, with remaining parts taken from reference TRBV5-6 and TRBJ2-7, reads DAGVTQSPTHLIKTRGQQVTLRCSPKSGHDTVSWYQQALGQGPQFIFQYYEEEERQRGNFPDRFSGHQFPNYSSELNVNALLLGDSALYLCASSRTWTGGYEQYFGPGTRLTVT.

The J gene is TRBJ2-2, the V gene TRBV7-2; 8 bases line up with TRBD2. V lost 4 bases to trimming and J lost 7 bases; unmatched junction nucleotides: 11. Per the germline V gene, CDR1 is SGHTA and CDR2 is FQGNSA. The CDR3 runs 16 residues. For the CDR3, the DNA is TGTGCCAGCAGCTCCTTTGCACGGGGGGGAAGCGGGGAGCTGTTTTTT. As protein: CASSSFARGGSGELFF. Combining the CDR3 with reference TRBV7-2 and TRBJ2-2 gives the whole variable domain GAGVSQSPSNKVTEKGKDVELRCDPISGHTALYWYRQSLGQGLEFLIYFQGNSAPDKSGLPSDRFSAERTGGSVSTLTIQRTQQEDSAVYLCASSSFARGGSGELFFGEGSRLTVL.

This clone was counted between two and nine times. This rearrangement joins TRBV7-2 to TRBJ2-6; D possibly corresponds to TRBD1 (5 bases). V was pared by 0 bases and J by 1 base, with 19 bases between. The CDR3 has 20 amino acids. Germline CDR1 and CDR2: SGHTA and FQGNSA. In nucleotides, the CDR3 is TGTGCCAGCAGCTTAGCTCGGCCCCGAGGTAGGGGATCTGGGGCCAACGTCCTGACTTTC. Protein: CASSLARPRGRGSGANVLTF. Full variable domain (rest looked up from reference TRBV7-2 and TRBJ2-6): GAGVSQSPSNKVTEKGKDVELRCDPISGHTALYWYRQSLGQGLEFLIYFQGNSAPDKSGLPSDRFSAERTGGSVSTLTIQRTQQEDSAVYLCASSLARPRGRGSGANVLTFGAGSRLTVL.

The gene calls are TRBV2 and TRBJ1-2; 9 bases align to TRBD1. Trimming at V came to 4 bases and at J to 2 bases, leaving 2 bases not matched to a gene. The CDR3 is 14 amino acids. Germline-derived CDR1 and CDR2 are SNHLY and FYNNEI. The CDR3 here is CASSADRGNYGYTF. The DNA for the CDR3 is TGTGCCAGCAGTGCAGACAGGGGGAACTATGGCTACACCTTC.

The chain is built from TRBV5-1 and TRBJ1-6, with D possibly matching TRBD1 (5 bases). V gave up 0 bases and J gave up 0 bases, with 10 bases separating them. The germline V gene has CDR1 SGHRS and CDR2 YFSETQ. This CDR3 has 17 residues. CDR3: CASSLGQRSSYNSPLHF. The CDR3 DNA follows: TGCGCCAGCAGCTTGGGACAGCGAAGCTCCTATAATTCACCCCTCCACTTT.

The rearrangement uses TRBV7-8 and TRBJ2-7; no definite D call. Trimming took off 5 bases at V and 5 bases at J, with 7 bases between the two ends. The germline V gene has CDR1 SGHVS and CDR2 FQNEAQ. The CDR3 has 11 amino acids. CDR3 sequence: CASSLLDEQYF. In DNA, the CDR3 is TGTGCCAGCAGCCTCCTTGACGAGCAGTACTTC.

This clone occurred a few times. The chain is built from TRBV30 and TRBJ1-3; D might be TRBD1 (6 bases). The CDR3 loop spans 16 amino acids. V lost 0 bases to trimming and J lost 2 bases, with 14 bases between them. CDR1 and CDR2 from the germline V gene are GTSNPN and SVGIG (reference sequence). DNA for the CDR3: TGTGCCTGGAGTGTACGGGGGACAAGACCTGGAAACACCATATATTTT. This codes for CAWSVRGTRPGNTIYF.